One and the same sample provided the 15 T cell receptor beta chains below, sequenced in a study of T cell responses to AZD1222 COVID-19 vaccine. Produced via immunoSEQ multiplex PCR; TCRdb's table is partial and in-frame only. The data contain 90,000 to 100,000 clones, approximately 84% of them singletons. The source was peripheral blood, collected 28 days after the second AZD1222 dose. The receptors derive from an adult who received the AZD1222 COVID-19 vaccine.

This chain connects TRBV4-2 to TRBJ2-1; 9 bases fit TRBD1. Unmatched junction bases numbered 3, after V lost 0 bases and J lost 9 bases. This CDR3 has 14 residues. Germline-derived CDR1 and CDR2 are LGHNA and YNFKEQ. In nucleotides, the CDR3 is TGTGCCAGCAGCCAAGAACAGGGGGCACCTGAGCAGTTCTTC. Its protein is CASSQEQGAPEQFF.

The chain uses TRBV28 and TRBJ2-7, with D possibly matching TRBD1 (6 bases). With 10 bases removed from V and 4 bases from J, the gap between germline ends came to 17 bases. The CDR3 contains 13 residues. Germline V gene lookup returns CDR1 MDHEN and CDR2 SYDVKM. The CDR3 here is CATETGSGYEQYF. CDR3 sequence (DNA): TGTGCCACCGAGACAGGATCGGGGTACGAGCAGTACTTC.

The V call is TRBV15, the J call TRBJ1-6; TRBD1 is a possible D gene (5 bases). The germline V gene has CDR1 LNHNV and CDR2 YYDKDF (reference sequence). The CDR3 covers 17 residues. V was clipped by 0 bases and J by 7 bases, with 16 bases between them. The DNA for the CDR3 is TGTGCCACCAGCAGAGAAACGGGACTGGGATTCAATTCACCCCTCCACTTT. Protein sequence: CATSRETGLGFNSPLHF.

V is TRBV18 and J is TRBJ2-7; TRBD2 might be the D (5 bases). The CDR3 runs to 14 residues. CDR1 and CDR2 (germline): KGHSH, LQKENI. V was shortened by 2 bases and J by 3 bases, with 11 bases between the two germline ends. The DNA of the CDR3 is TGTGCCAGCTCACCAGCGGGCACAGTCTACGAGCAGTACTTC. Its translation: CASSPAGTVYEQYF.

The V call is TRBV6-1, the J call TRBJ2-7; maybe TRBD1 (6 bases). The CDR3 covers 15 residues. V lost 2 bases and J 3 bases, leaving 14 bases between the germline ends. From germline, CDR1 is MNHNS and CDR2 SASEGT. DNA for the CDR3: TGTGCCAGCAGTGAATTCGAGACAGGTTTCTACGAGCAGTACTTC. It codes for CASSEFETGFYEQYF.

The chain is built from TRBV5-8 and TRBJ2-2; no clear D. Germline CDR1 is SGHTS and CDR2 is YDEGEE. The V gene lost 1 base and the J gene lost 1 base, with 8 bases spanning the gap. This CDR3 comprises 15 residues. In nucleotides, the CDR3 is TGTGCCAGCAGCTTGCTGGTAATGAACACCGGGGAGCTGTTTTTT. It specifies CASSLLVMNTGELFF.

V gene TRBV7-2 combines with J gene TRBJ2-1; 8 bases align to TRBD2. Trimming took 10 bases from V and 0 from J; bases not matched to a gene: 11. Germline assignment: CDR1 SGHTA and CDR2 FQGNSA. This CDR3 comprises 16 residues. The chain's CDR3 is CATKRTGTSSYNEQFF. The CDR3 bases are TGTGCCACGAAACGTACCGGGACTAGCTCCTACAATGAGCAGTTCTTC.

CDR3 sequence (DNA): TGTGCCAGCAGTTACTCGGATAGGGCTGGTGGCTACACCTTC. Translated: CASSYSDRAGGYTF. The chain recombines TRBV6-2 or TRBV6-3 with TRBJ1-2, with no clear D. V gave up 0 bases and J gave up 7 bases, with 12 bases separating them. Per the germline V gene, CDR1 is MNHEY and CDR2 is SVGEGT. The CDR3 loop spans 14 amino acids.

The chain is built from TRBV5-6 and TRBJ2-7, with D tentatively TRBD2 (5 bases). Trimming removed 1 base from V and 5 bases from J, with 10 bases in between. Germline CDR1 is SGHDT and CDR2 is YYEEEE. The CDR3 spans 13 residues. This CDR3 is CASSLIGVNEQYF. Here the CDR3 DNA reads TGTGCCAGCAGCTTGATCGGGGTTAACGAGCAGTACTTC.

This sequence joins TRBV4-2 and TRBJ1-2; 7 bases line up with TRBD1. The CDR3 has 16 residues. V gave up 5 bases and J gave up 4 bases; unmatched junction bases: 13. Germline loops: CDR1 LGHNA, CDR2 YNFKEQ. The CDR3 nucleotides are TGTGCCAGCAGCAACATCCGGGACAGCAAACTCTATGGCTACACCTTC. Amino acids: CASSNIRDSKLYGYTF.

This chain links TRBV7-9 with TRBJ1-2, with D perhaps TRBD1 (6 bases). Trimming took 10 bases from V and 5 from J, leaving 14 bases between them. The CDR3 has 12 amino acids. The germline CDR1 and CDR2 sequences are SEHNR and FQNEAQ (reference sequence). CDR3 DNA sequence: TGTGCCACAGAACGGACAGCTTATGGCTACACCTTC. Translation gives CATERTAYGYTF.

This clone appeared a single time. The J gene is TRBJ1-2, the V gene TRBV28; perhaps TRBD1 as D (5 bases). V lost 6 bases and J lost 4, with 12 bases in between. This CDR3 is built from 13 residues. In germline, CDR1 is MDHEN, CDR2 SYDVKM. The CDR3 protein is CASSPDKSYGYTF. Written as DNA, the CDR3 is TGTGCCAGCAGCCCGGACAAGAGCTATGGCTACACCTTC.

CDR3 loop: CASSGGSSYNSPLHF. In nucleotides, the CDR3 is TGCGCCAGCAGCGGTGGGAGCTCCTATAATTCACCCCTCCACTTT. The chain is built from TRBV5-1 and TRBJ1-6; the D is unclear. The CDR3 runs to 15 residues. Germline CDR1 and CDR2: SGHRS and YFSETQ. Trimming took off 4 bases at V and 0 bases at J, with 8 bases between the two ends.

Concerning this clone: The sample carries other DNA sequences with the same CDR3. This sequence joins TRBV18 and TRBJ1-1; D is ambiguous. V dropped 3 bases and J dropped 4 bases, with 6 bases sitting between them. CDR1 is KGHSH and CDR2 is LQKENI in the germline V gene. CDR3 length: 12 residues. The CDR3 DNA reads TGTGCCAGCTCACCTTCGGGCACTGAAGCTTTCTTT. Residues: CASSPSGTEAFF.

This chain connects TRBV18 to TRBJ2-7, with 11 nucleotides matching TRBD1. Per germline, CDR1 KGHSH and CDR2 LQKENI. The V gene end was trimmed by 0 bases and the J gene end by 2 bases; junction bases not matched to a gene: 6. This CDR3 spans 17 amino acids. CDR3 in amino acids: CASSPPAGQGGTYEQYF. The DNA for the CDR3 is TGTGCCAGCTCACCACCAGCGGGACAGGGGGGCACCTACGAGCAGTACTTC.